Below are 17 T cell receptor beta chains sequenced from a single sample in a study of T cell repertoires in ileal Crohn's disease. The repertoire was sequenced with immunoSEQ multiplex PCR; TCRdb's copy has only in-frame clones and lacks some. The data hold approximately 27,000 clones, with about three quarters observed a single time. The source material was ileal tissue. These receptors were collected from an adult with Crohn's disease.

The chain has TRBV5-1 and TRBJ1-1; the D is unclear. V lost 9 bases to trimming and J lost 3 bases, with 18 bases between them. The length of the CDR3 is 14 residues. CDR1 and CDR2 (germline): SGHRS, YFSETQ. CDR3 loop: CATGVKPPHTEAFF. The CDR3 nucleotides are TGCGCCACCGGTGTTAAGCCTCCACACACTGAAGCTTTCTTT.

This chain links TRBV6-6 with TRBJ2-7, with D possibly TRBD2 on 6 matching bases. V was pared by 0 bases and J by 6 bases, with 12 bases between. Germline values: CDR1 MNHNY, CDR2 SVGAGI (reference sequence). The CDR3 contains 14 residues. The CDR3 protein is CASSYSMVGGEQYF. CDR3 in DNA: TGTGCCAGCAGTTACTCGATGGTGGGAGGCGAGCAGTACTTC.

The rearrangement joins TRBV4-3 to TRBJ1-2, with D unresolved. The CDR3 extends over 15 amino acids. Germline V gene lookup returns CDR1 LGHNA and CDR2 YSLEER. Trimming shortened V by 2 bases and J by 5 bases, and 15 bases separated the two germline ends. The CDR3 protein is CASSQLDNYLYGYTF. The CDR3 DNA is TGCGCCAGCAGCCAACTCGACAATTATCTGTATGGCTACACCTTC.

The chain recombines TRBV4-3 with TRBJ1-4, with D perhaps matching TRBD1 (5 bases). CDR1 is LGHNA, CDR2 YSLEER, per germline. The CDR3 extends over 15 amino acids. V was cut by 0 bases and J by 7 bases, with 12 bases left in between. CDR3 bases: TGCGCCAGCAGCCAAGAATGGCAGGGATCTGAAAAACTGTTTTTT. This translates into CASSQEWQGSEKLFF.

This clone was recorded a few times. The sample contains more than one DNA sequence encoding this CDR3. The chain is built from TRBV6-1 and TRBJ2-2, with TRBD1 identical over 8 bases. The CDR3 contains 15 residues. The V gene's germline CDR1 is MNHNS and CDR2 SASEGT. Germline trimming cut 6 bases from V and 2 bases from J; bases unmatched to any gene: 5. CDR3 nucleotide sequence: TGTGCCAGCAGGCCTGACAGGGGCAACACCGGGGAGCTGTTTTTT. Translating it yields CASRPDRGNTGELFF.

The chain carries TRBV5-6 and TRBJ2-7; 9 positions match TRBD2. This CDR3 is built from 18 residues. Germline assignment: CDR1 SGHDT and CDR2 YYEEEE. V was clipped by 0 bases and J by 7 bases; unmatched bases: 17. CDR3 coding DNA: TGTGCCAGCAGCTTGGCCCTAGTTAAAAGAGGGGCGGGAGGGGAGCAGTACTTC. It is translated as CASSLALVKRGAGGEQYF.

The table lists this clone with a count of one. J is TRBJ2-3 and V is TRBV27; TRBD1 matches 9 bases. Losses at the gene ends were 5 bases for V and 3 bases for J; bases not matched to a gene: 6. The germline V gene has CDR1 MNHEY and CDR2 SMNVEV (reference sequence). This CDR3 has 15 amino acids. The CDR3 DNA follows: TGTGCCAGCAGTGCCGGGACAGGGAGGACAGATACGCAGTATTTT. Protein sequence: CASSAGTGRTDTQYF.

The chain joins TRBV11-2 to TRBJ2-1; a weak D match, TRBD2 (5 bases). The V end lost 1 base, the J end lost 7 bases, and 14 bases lay between the germline ends. Germline V gene lookup returns CDR1 SGHAT and CDR2 FQNNGV. The CDR3 is 15 residues long. The CDR3 DNA reads as TGTGCCAGCAGCTTAGGGCGGGCCTGGGCAAATGAGCAGTTCTTC. It specifies CASSLGRAWANEQFF.

This clone was observed a handful of times. The J gene is TRBJ2-2, the V gene TRBV15; 9 bases fit TRBD1. This CDR3 is 16 amino acids long. Germline CDR1 LNHNV, CDR2 YYDKDF (reference sequence). With V trimmed by 5 bases and J by 5 bases, 9 bases remained unmatched. CDR3 nucleotide sequence: TGTGCCACCAGCCGCCCTCTGGGACAGGGAACCGGGGAGCTGTTTTTT. Its protein is CATSRPLGQGTGELFF.

The chain recombines TRBV18 with TRBJ1-2, with D maybe TRBD1 (5 bases). The CDR3 is 15 amino acids. Per germline, CDR1 KGHSH and CDR2 LQKENI. V lost 6 bases and J 2 bases, leaving 16 bases between the germline ends. CDR3 region: CASSPEATANYGYTF. The CDR3 nucleotides read TGTGCCAGCTCCCCTGAGGCGACAGCGAACTATGGCTACACCTTC.

This chain connects TRBV10-3 to TRBJ1-1, with 8 bases that match TRBD1. Germline CDR1 ENHRY, CDR2 SYGVKD. J lost 3 bases, V lost 2 bases, and 5 bases had no gene match. The CDR3 totals 15 residues. The CDR3 nucleotides read TGTGCCATCAGTGAGCCGACAGGGGTGGACACTGAAGCTTTCTTT. It codes for CAISEPTGVDTEAFF.

The CDR3 protein is CASSLVGARSETQYF. The CDR3 coding sequence is TGTGCCAGCAGCTTAGTGGGGGCCCGGAGTGAGACCCAGTACTTC. V and J are TRBV7-2 and TRBJ2-5, with a weak D call TRBD1 (6 bases). The germline V and J ends were trimmed by 1 base and 5 bases, with 14 bases remaining between them. CDR1 SGHTA and CDR2 FQGNSA come from the germline V gene. The CDR3 has 15 residues. The full variable domain, in which reference TRBV7-2 and TRBJ2-5 provide the parts outside the CDR3, is GAGVSQSPSNKVTEKGKDVELRCDPISGHTALYWYRQSLGQGLEFLIYFQGNSAPDKSGLPSDRFSAERTGGSVSTLTIQRTQQEDSAVYLCASSLVGARSETQYFGPGTRLLVL.

This clone was counted between two and nine times. Other DNA sequences in the sample encode the same CDR3. The chain combines TRBV14 with TRBJ2-7; D not certain. V was pared by 4 bases and J by 0 bases, with 4 bases between. The germline V gene encodes CDR1 SGHDN and CDR2 FVKESK. CDR3 length: 12 amino acids. The CDR3 reads CASSPNSYEQYF. CDR3 sequence (DNA): TGTGCCAGCAGCCCTAACTCCTACGAGCAGTACTTC.

The V and J genes are TRBV5-6 and TRBJ2-7, with D hard to call. The germline V gene has CDR1 SGHDT and CDR2 YYEEEE. V dropped 2 bases and J dropped 4 bases, with 7 bases sitting between them. The CDR3 spans 12 residues. CDR3 region: CASSFYSYEQYF. CDR3 DNA sequence: TGTGCCAGCAGCTTTTACAGTTACGAGCAGTACTTC.

This clone appeared a few times. The chain is built from TRBV7-2 and TRBJ2-2; 13 positions agree with TRBD2. The CDR3 consists of 16 residues. CDR1 SGHTA and CDR2 FQGNSA come from the germline V gene. With V trimmed by 5 bases and J by 7 bases, 7 bases remained unmatched. CDR3 DNA: TGTGCCAGCAGCCGCACTAGCGGGGGGGCGGGCGGGGAGCTGTTTTTT. This codes for CASSRTSGGAGGELFF.

This clone was picked up one time. This chain links TRBV6-5 with TRBJ2-7; TRBD1 matches 7 bases. Trimming removed 4 bases from V and 1 base from J; junction bases left unmatched: 7. This CDR3 contains 15 residues. Per the germline V gene, CDR1 is MNHEY and CDR2 is SVGAGI. The CDR3 region is CASSSTTGKSYEQYF. The CDR3 bases are TGTGCCAGCAGTTCCACGACAGGGAAGTCCTACGAGCAGTACTTC.

This clone was picked up one time. The rearrangement uses TRBV15 and TRBJ1-3, with D hard to call. Trimming stripped 0 bases from V and 1 base from J, with 4 bases between. Germline V CDR1 and CDR2: LNHNV, YYDKDF (reference sequence). The CDR3 has 14 amino acids. The CDR3 bases are TGTGCCACCAGCAGAGATACTTCTGGAAACACCATATATTTT. Residues: CATSRDTSGNTIYF. The full variable domain, its missing parts supplied by reference TRBV15 and TRBJ1-3, is DAMVIQNPRYQVTQFGKPVTLSCSQTLNHNVMYWYQQKSSQAPKLLFHYYDKDFNNEADTPDNFQSRRPNTSFCFLDIRSPGLGDTAMYLCATSRDTSGNTIYFGEGSWLTVV.